Shown below are 18 T cell receptor beta chains from a single sample sequenced in a study of T cell changes during pregnancy in multiple sclerosis. Generated by immunoSEQ multiplex PCR, the TCRdb table keeps only in-frame clones and is missing some. The sample records about 89,000 clones, 85% to 95% being singletons. Specimen: peripheral blood, collected after pregnancy. These receptor sequences come from a female donor in good health, enrolled as a control in a pregnancy study.

The chain carries TRBV28 and TRBJ2-1; TRBD2 might be the D (7 bases). This CDR3 spans 16 amino acids. Between the trimmed V and J ends, which lost 3 bases and 4 bases, there was a span of 16 bases. Germline V gene data show CDR1 as MDHEN and CDR2 as SYDVKM. CDR3 sequence: CASSLSGGGLYNEQFF. In DNA, the CDR3 is TGTGCCAGCAGTTTGAGTGGGGGGGGCCTTTACAATGAGCAGTTCTTC.

The sample holds one count of this clone. The chain has TRBV28 and TRBJ2-7; maybe TRBD2 (5 bases). V was cut by 5 bases and J by 3 bases, with 14 bases left in between. CDR1 and CDR2 (germline): MDHEN, SYDVKM. The CDR3 totals 14 residues. The CDR3 sequence: CASSPPQRNYEQYF. CDR3 DNA sequence: TGTGCCAGCAGTCCCCCCCAGCGGAACTACGAGCAGTACTTC.

The chain couples TRBV5-6 to TRBJ1-2, with 12 bases identical to TRBD1. The germline V gene encodes CDR1 SGHDT and CDR2 YYEEEE. The trim removed 4 bases at V and 7 bases at J, leaving 8 bases unmatched. The length of the CDR3 is 15 residues. The CDR3 loop is CASSLEGTGGRGYTF. The DNA of the CDR3 is TGTGCCAGCAGCCTAGAAGGGACAGGGGGCCGTGGCTACACCTTC.

J is TRBJ2-5 and V is TRBV6-5; 12 nucleotides align to TRBD2. V shed 6 bases and J 2 bases; nucleotides not matched to a gene: 4. The CDR3 extends over 15 amino acids. CDR1 MNHEY and CDR2 SVGAGI come from the germline V gene. CDR3 protein: CASSLAGGDQETQYF. CDR3 sequence (DNA): TGTGCCAGCAGCCTAGCGGGAGGGGATCAAGAGACCCAGTACTTC.

V is TRBV6-1 and J is TRBJ2-7; perhaps TRBD2 as D (5 bases). Germline CDR1 MNHNS, CDR2 SASEGT. The V and J ends lost 1 base and 6 bases respectively, with 13 bases between them. The length of the CDR3 is 14 residues. Here the CDR3 DNA reads TGTGCCAGCAGTGAAGACCCCGGGGATATCGAGCAGTACTTC. Translation: CASSEDPGDIEQYF.

The chain links TRBV7-9 to TRBJ1-1; D is possibly TRBD1 (5 bases). This CDR3 has 15 amino acids. Trimming left V 5 bases short and J 3 bases short, with 16 bases between. Germline V gene sequence: CDR1 SEHNR, CDR2 FQNEAQ (reference sequence). CDR3 sequence reads: CASSRRDGGDTEAFF. CDR3 DNA: TGTGCCAGCAGCCGTCGGGACGGCGGGGACACTGAAGCTTTCTTT. Full variable domain (missing parts from reference TRBV7-9 and TRBJ1-1): DTGVSQNPRHKITKRGQNVTFRCDPISEHNRLYWYRQTLGQGPEFLTYFQNEAQLEKSRLLSDRFSAERPKGSFSTLEIQRTEQGDSAMYLCASSRRDGGDTEAFFGQGTRLTVV.

This chain links TRBV19 with TRBJ2-1; the match to TRBD2 covers 11 bases. Germline V CDR1 and CDR2: LNHDA, SQIVND (reference sequence). CDR3 length: 19 amino acids. With V trimmed by 5 bases and J by 0 bases, 12 bases remained unmatched. The CDR3 sequence is CASSQWLAGGFGSYNEQFF. The DNA for the CDR3 is TGTGCCAGTAGTCAATGGCTAGCGGGAGGATTTGGCTCCTACAATGAGCAGTTCTTC. Based on the CDR3 plus reference TRBV19 and TRBJ2-1, the full variable domain is DGGITQSPKYLFRKEGQNVTLSCEQNLNHDAMYWYRQDPGQGLRLIYYSQIVNDFQKGDIAEGYSVSREKKESFPLTVTSAQKNPTAFYLCASSQWLAGGFGSYNEQFFGPGTRLTVL.

The chain carries TRBV5-1 and TRBJ1-4, with 8 bases matching TRBD1. Germline values: CDR1 SGHRS, CDR2 YFSETQ. V was pared by 2 bases and J by 8 bases, with 5 bases of the junction left unmatched. The CDR3 length is 14 residues. The CDR3 is CASSFDRGDEKLFF. The DNA of the CDR3 is TGCGCCAGCAGCTTTGACAGGGGAGACGAAAAACTGTTTTTT.

This chain uses TRBV10-3 with TRBJ2-2, with TRBD1 matching 8 bases. Per germline, CDR1 ENHRY and CDR2 SYGVKD. With 6 bases clipped from V and 7 bases from J, the junction kept 10 bases outside the gene matches. The CDR3 spans 15 residues. CDR3: CAIRTGQGGFGELFF. CDR3 sequence (DNA): TGTGCCATCAGGACCGGACAGGGAGGCTTCGGGGAGCTGTTTTTT.

The chain recombines TRBV6-5 with TRBJ2-1, with TRBD1 identical over 11 bases. Germline V gives CDR1 MNHEY, CDR2 SVGAGI. CDR3 length: 15 amino acids. V trimming: 2 bases; J trimming: 3 bases; junction bases outside the gene matches: 0. As DNA, the CDR3 is TGTGCCAGCAGTTACGGGACAGGGGGCTACAATGAGCAGTTCTTC. Its protein is CASSYGTGGYNEQFF.

The rearrangement uses TRBV20-1 and TRBJ2-7; 9 bases are shared with TRBD1. The CDR3 totals 11 residues. V shed 8 bases, J shed 5 bases, and the junction held 4 bases outside the gene matches. Germline loops: CDR1 DFQATT, CDR2 SNEGSKA (reference sequence). The CDR3 here is CSPGQGDEQYF. The CDR3 DNA is TGCAGTCCGGGACAGGGAGACGAGCAGTACTTC.

The V and J genes are TRBV21-1 and TRBJ2-7; no check of the table's D call, TRBD2, against the DNA was made. TRBV21-1 is annotated as a pseudogene. The CDR3 spans 18 residues. CDR3 residues: CASSKAPRTSGSRYEQYF. CDR3 DNA sequence: TGTGCCAGCAGCAAAGCGCCCAGGACTAGCGGGAGTAGGTATGAGCAGTACTTC.

J is TRBJ2-7 and V is TRBV5-6; weak D call: TRBD1 (6 bases). The CDR3 consists of 13 residues. Looked up from germline, CDR1 is SGHDT and CDR2 is YYEEEE. Trimming stripped 5 bases from V and 3 bases from J, with 12 bases between. CDR3 nucleotides: TGTGCCAGCAGTCGCAGGGGTAGCTACGAGCAGTACTTC. This translates into CASSRRGSYEQYF.

J is TRBJ2-5 and V is TRBV19, with 9 bases matching TRBD1. The junction had 11 bases not matched to a gene; V was cut back by 5 bases and J by 4 bases. The CDR3 consists of 16 residues. Germline assignment: CDR1 LNHDA and CDR2 SQIVND (reference sequence). Here the CDR3 DNA reads TGTGCCAGTAGTCCTCGTAAGGGACAGGGAAGAGAGACCCAGTACTTC. It codes for CASSPRKGQGRETQYF.

The chain uses TRBV28 and TRBJ2-5; TRBD2 aligns across 9 bases. The CDR3 runs to 14 residues. Germline assignment: CDR1 MDHEN and CDR2 SYDVKM. Trimming cost V 3 bases and J 5 bases; bases outside gene matches: 4. CDR3 sequence (DNA): TGTGCCAGCAGTTTGGCGGGAGGGCCGGAGACCCAGTACTTC. Amino acids: CASSLAGGPETQYF.

The chain joins TRBV30 to TRBJ1-1, with D possibly TRBD1 on 5 matching bases. V lost 3 bases and J lost 0, with 20 bases in between. This CDR3 comprises 17 residues. Germline CDR1 GTSNPN, CDR2 SVGIG (reference sequence). CDR3 nucleotides: TGTGCCTGGAGACCCCGGGGGGGGTTCAACATGAACACTGAAGCTTTCTTT. Protein product: CAWRPRGGFNMNTEAFF.

V is TRBV9 and J is TRBJ2-7; 9 nucleotides align to TRBD2. This CDR3 has 15 residues. The J segment lost 2 bases and the V segment lost 5 bases, leaving 8 bases of the junction unmatched. Germline-derived CDR1 and CDR2 are SGDLS and YYNGEE. CDR3 in amino acids: CASSEGASGTYEQYF. The CDR3 region has the DNA TGTGCCAGCAGTGAGGGGGCTAGCGGGACCTACGAGCAGTACTTC.

The J gene is TRBJ1-4, the V gene TRBV5-4; D is undetermined. The CDR3 has 14 residues. V lost 0 bases and J 5 bases, leaving 8 bases between the germline ends. The germline V gene has CDR1 SGHNT and CDR2 YYREEE (reference sequence). The CDR3 is CASSLGGKNEKLFF. The CDR3 DNA reads TGTGCCAGCAGCTTGGGCGGGAAGAATGAAAAACTGTTTTTT.